A single sample gave rise to the 16 T cell receptor beta chains below, sequenced in a study of cytomegalovirus exposure and HLA in healthy donors. The PCR had 60 Vbeta and 13 Jbeta primers. TCRdb's table, derived via immunoSEQ multiplex PCR, lists solely in-frame clones and lacks some. The sample consists of some 160,000 clones, 75% to 80% of them appearing once. Sequencing input: PBMCs. The receptors stem from a woman aged 25 to 45 in good health and CMV-seronegative.

This chain joins TRBV7-9 and TRBJ1-2, with 9 bases fitting TRBD1. V shed 5 bases and J 4 bases; nucleotides not matched to a gene: 11. The V gene's germline CDR1 is SEHNR and CDR2 FQNEAQ (reference sequence). The CDR3 has 16 amino acids. CDR3 sequence reads: CASSLSTGGKLYGYTF. The CDR3 DNA reads TGTGCCAGCAGCCTCTCGACAGGGGGTAAACTCTATGGCTACACCTTC.

This clone was seen a single time. V usage is TRBV4-3 and J usage is TRBJ1-1; TRBD1 is a possible D gene (5 bases). The CDR3 sequence is 14 residues long. The germline V gene encodes CDR1 LGHNA and CDR2 YSLEER. The V end was cut by 0 bases, the J end by 5 bases, with 10 bases between. The DNA for the CDR3 is TGCGCCAGCAGCCAAGACCAGGGTGAAACTGAAGCTTTCTTT. Translated: CASSQDQGETEAFF.

The gene calls are TRBV5-6 and TRBJ2-7; 7 nucleotides line up with TRBD1. This CDR3 spans 14 amino acids. The V and J ends lost 0 bases and 4 bases, in that order; junction bases with no gene match: 4. CDR1 is SGHDT, CDR2 YYEEEE, per germline. CDR3: CASSLVDRVYEQYF. The CDR3 region has the DNA TGTGCCAGCAGCTTGGTCGACAGGGTGTACGAGCAGTACTTC.

This chain joins TRBV11-2 and TRBJ1-2; 7 positions match TRBD1. Germline V gives CDR1 SGHAT, CDR2 FQNNGV. With 6 bases clipped from V and 7 bases from J, the junction kept 5 bases outside the gene matches. The CDR3 is made up of 12 amino acids. The chain's CDR3 is CASSSRQGGYTF. The DNA of the CDR3 is TGTGCCAGCAGTTCTCGACAGGGTGGCTACACCTTC.

V gene TRBV10-2 combines with J gene TRBJ1-1; D remains unclear. The CDR3 runs 13 residues. The ends were cut back, 5 bases at V and 6 bases at J, with 13 bases in the middle. CDR1 WSHSY and CDR2 SAAADI come from the germline V gene. The CDR3 sequence: CASSPREGAEAFF. In DNA, the CDR3 is TGCGCCAGCAGTCCCCGTGAGGGAGCTGAAGCTTTCTTT.

The chain couples TRBV14 to TRBJ2-3, with 7 bases lining up with TRBD1. The CDR3 has 15 residues. The J segment lost 2 bases and the V segment lost 7 bases, leaving 9 bases of the junction unmatched. The germline V gene encodes CDR1 SGHDN and CDR2 FVKESK. DNA for the CDR3: TGTGCCAGCACCCCGGGACAGATTTTCACAGATACGCAGTATTTT. Protein: CASTPGQIFTDTQYF.

This chain links TRBV2 with TRBJ2-3; TRBD2 might be the D (7 bases). The V gene's germline CDR1 is SNHLY and CDR2 FYNNEI. CDR3 length: 16 residues. Trimming took off 3 bases at V and 2 bases at J, with 15 bases between the two ends. CDR3 region: CASSELGGPDTDTQYF. The CDR3 DNA reads as TGTGCCAGCAGTGAGTTGGGGGGGCCAGACACAGATACGCAGTATTTT.

The V gene is TRBV15, the J gene TRBJ1-2, with 9 nucleotides matching TRBD1. The CDR3 runs to 14 residues. Germline V gene lookup returns CDR1 LNHNV and CDR2 YYDKDF (reference sequence). Losses at the gene ends were 5 bases for V and 7 bases for J; bases not matched to a gene: 8. The chain's CDR3 is CATSGGQGMGGYTF. In DNA form, the CDR3 reads TGTGCCACCAGCGGAGGACAGGGGATGGGTGGCTACACCTTC.

The J gene is TRBJ1-5, the V gene TRBV5-4; 7 bases agree with TRBD1. Trimming removed 4 bases from V and 6 bases from J; junction bases left unmatched: 10. The CDR3 spans 15 residues. Germline V gene data show CDR1 as SGHNT and CDR2 as YYREEE (reference sequence). The CDR3 region has the DNA TGTGCCAGCAGCCTAGACAGGGCGATCAGTCAGCCCCAGCATTTT. This gives the protein CASSLDRAISQPQHF.

The chain carries TRBV12-5 and TRBJ2-5; the D is unclear. The germline V gene has CDR1 LGHNT and CDR2 FRNRAP. The CDR3 has 13 residues. The ends were cut back, 4 bases at V and 5 bases at J, with 11 bases in the middle. The CDR3 sequence is CASGSDRLETQYF. CDR3 bases: TGTGCTAGTGGTTCCGACCGACTGGAGACCCAGTACTTC.

V usage is TRBV27 and J usage is TRBJ1-2; 8 bases are shared with TRBD1. This CDR3 has 15 residues. Unmatched junction bases numbered 7, after V lost 3 bases and J lost 4 bases. Germline CDR1 is MNHEY and CDR2 is SMNVEV (reference sequence). The CDR3 bases are TGTGCCAGCAGTTTCCGTCGGACAGGGAGCTATGGCTACACCTTC. As protein: CASSFRRTGSYGYTF.

The chain carries TRBV6-1 and TRBJ1-1, with 9 bases aligning to TRBD1. Germline V gene lookup returns CDR1 MNHNS and CDR2 SASEGT. CDR3 length: 14 amino acids. V was pared by 2 bases and J by 6 bases, with 4 bases of the junction left unmatched. The CDR3 loop reads CASSERGQGSEAFF. As DNA, the CDR3 is TGTGCCAGCAGTGAACGGGGACAGGGTTCTGAAGCTTTCTTT.

The chain links TRBV21-1 to TRBJ1-5; the DNA was not used to check the table's D call, TRBD1. TRBV21-1 is recorded as a pseudogene. There are 17 residues in the CDR3. CDR3 nucleotide sequence: TGTGCCAGCAGCATGGACAGGGGCGCTTATAGCAATCAGCCCCAGCATTTT. Translation gives CASSMDRGAYSNQPQHF.

This chain joins TRBV11-2 and TRBJ2-3, with D perhaps TRBD2 (5 bases). Between the trimmed V and J ends, which lost 5 bases and 11 bases, there was a span of 26 bases. This CDR3 has 16 residues. The V gene's germline CDR1 is SGHAT and CDR2 FQNNGV. In DNA, the CDR3 is TGTGCCAGCAGCCCCCAAGTGGGAGCCTTGTCTTATGGGCAGTATTTT. Its protein product is CASSPQVGALSYGQYF.

This clone was counted a single time. The chain recombines TRBV6-1 with TRBJ2-5; perhaps TRBD1 as D (5 bases). The CDR3 is 16 residues long. The germline gives CDR1 MNHNS, CDR2 SASEGT. Trimming took off 2 bases at V and 2 bases at J, with 15 bases between the two ends. CDR3 DNA: TGTGCCAGCAGTGAAACAGGACGGACCATACAAGAGACCCAGTACTTC. It specifies CASSETGRTIQETQYF.

This clone was counted once. The gene calls are TRBV27 and TRBJ2-7, with TRBD1 matching over 7 bases. This CDR3 has 17 residues. CDR1 and CDR2 from the germline V gene are MNHEY and SMNVEV (reference sequence). V lost 4 bases and J lost 4; bases outside the gene matches: 16. CDR3 bases: TGTGCCAGCAGTTCCCCGACATTCCGACAGGGAAAATACGAGCAGTACTTC. This sequence encodes CASSSPTFRQGKYEQYF.